This entry lists 28 T cell receptor beta chains sequenced from one sample in a study of blood T cell repertoires in COVID-19. Method: immunoSEQ multiplex PCR; TCRdb's copy keeps in-frame clones and lacks some. The top ten hold 25% of the sample, which has over 85,000 clones, roughly 88% seen once. Sequencing was performed on peripheral blood. Source of these receptors: a man aged 55 to 70 with acute or convalescent COVID-19.

This chain uses TRBV3-1 (or the pseudogene TRBV3-2) with TRBJ1-4; 9 bases align to TRBD1. Germline V CDR1 and CDR2: LGHDT, YNNKEL (reference sequence). The V segment lost 8 bases and the J segment 8 bases; nucleotides outside the gene matches: 9. CDR3 length: 14 residues. The CDR3 DNA reads TGTGCCAGCGGGACACAGGGGGCTGGAGAAAAACTGTTTTTT. Amino acids: CASGTQGAGEKLFF.

The chain carries TRBV7-8 and TRBJ1-1, with D hard to call. The germline V gene encodes CDR1 SGHVS and CDR2 FQNEAQ. The CDR3 totals 14 residues. V was clipped by 4 bases and J by 4 bases, with 13 bases between them. CDR3 residues: CASSSLAESTEAFF. The DNA for the CDR3 is TGTGCCAGCAGCTCCCTAGCAGAGAGCACTGAAGCTTTCTTT.

The chain joins TRBV21-1 to TRBJ2-5; the table's D call, TRBD2, has no DNA check behind it. TRBV21-1 is a known pseudogene. This CDR3 comprises 19 residues. The CDR3 coding sequence is TGTGCCAGCAGCAGATATGGGACTAGCGGGGGCCCCCCCCGAGAGACCCAGTACTTC. Translation gives CASSRYGTSGGPPRETQYF.

The V and J genes are TRBV25-1 and TRBJ1-3; D not certain. V gave up 8 bases and J gave up 0 bases, with 14 bases separating them. This CDR3 is 15 amino acids long. Per the germline V gene, CDR1 is MGHDK and CDR2 is SYGVNS. The CDR3 sequence: CASASRLNSGNTIYF. CDR3 nucleotides: TGTGCCAGCGCGAGCAGGCTAAACTCTGGAAACACCATATATTTT.

The CDR3 sequence is CASSSVTGGFTNSGNTIYF. The CDR3 DNA reads as TGTGCCAGCAGCTCCGTGACAGGGGGATTCACCAATTCTGGAAACACCATATATTTT. V usage is TRBV11-2 and J usage is TRBJ1-3, with TRBD1 matching 9 bases. Germline-derived CDR1 and CDR2 are SGHAT and FQNNGV. Germline trimming cut 4 bases from V and 1 base from J; bases unmatched to any gene: 14. The CDR3 consists of 19 residues.

On this clone: Other DNA sequences in this specimen translate into the identical CDR3. The rearrangement uses TRBV29-1 and TRBJ2-1; TRBD1 matches at 10 bases. J was trimmed by 3 bases and V by 4 bases; bases with no gene match: 0. The germline V gene has CDR1 SQVTM and CDR2 ANQGSEA. The CDR3 contains 13 residues. The DNA for the CDR3 is TGCAGCGTTGGGACAGGGGGCTACAATGAGCAGTTCTTC. Translation: CSVGTGGYNEQFF.

The rearrangement uses TRBV11-3 and TRBJ2-5; D is possibly TRBD2 (5 bases). Trimming cost V 1 base and J 5 bases, with 11 bases left between them. Germline values: CDR1 SGHNT, CDR2 YENEEA. The CDR3 totals 14 residues. CDR3 sequence reads: CASSLASGGETQYF. The CDR3 DNA reads TGTGCCAGCAGCTTAGCTTCAGGCGGGGAGACCCAGTACTTC.

This CDR3 is CASSQNPRAGTGAPPQHF. The CDR3 nucleotides are TGTGCCAGCAGTCAAAACCCTAGGGCCGGGACAGGGGCCCCGCCCCAGCATTTT. The chain links TRBV2 to TRBJ1-5, with 10 positions matching TRBD1. The length of the CDR3 is 18 residues. The V gene end was trimmed by 5 bases and the J gene end by 9 bases; junction bases not matched to a gene: 19. Germline CDR1 is SNHLY and CDR2 is FYNNEI.

The genes are TRBV18 and TRBJ2-3; possible D gene TRBD2, 6 bases. The CDR3 contains 16 residues. Germline-derived CDR1 and CDR2 are KGHSH and LQKENI. V was trimmed by 3 bases and J by 4 bases, leaving 17 bases between them. CDR3 in amino acids: CASSPPGRLESDTQYF. The CDR3 nucleotides are TGTGCCAGCTCACCTCCAGGCAGACTAGAGTCAGATACGCAGTATTTT.

The rearrangement uses TRBV13 and TRBJ1-4, with a weak D call TRBD1 (6 bases). Deletions cut 2 bases from V and 5 bases from J, with 12 bases between. The CDR3 length is 15 residues. CDR1 and CDR2 (germline): PRHDT, FYEKMQ (reference sequence). The CDR3 bases are TGTGCCAGCAGCTTATCTCTCAGGGGAAATGAAAAACTGTTTTTT. Translation gives CASSLSLRGNEKLFF.

This clone was seen more than once but under ten times. The genes are TRBV6-5 and TRBJ1-1; no clear D. The CDR3 runs to 14 residues. The V and J ends lost 4 bases and 4 bases respectively, with 13 bases between them. The germline V gene encodes CDR1 MNHEY and CDR2 SVGAGI. CDR3 residues: CASSSGRPSTEAFF. The CDR3 DNA reads TGTGCCAGCAGTTCCGGCAGACCTAGCACTGAAGCTTTCTTT.

The chain recombines TRBV2 with TRBJ1-5; no clear D. V was clipped by 6 bases and J by 0 bases, with 9 bases between them. CDR3 length: 14 residues. CDR1 SNHLY and CDR2 FYNNEI come from the germline V gene. The CDR3 bases are TGTGCCAGCAGCTTTGCGGATAGCAATCAGCCCCAGCATTTT. Protein product: CASSFADSNQPQHF.

A remark on this clone: Sequence at one end of the junction differs from germline and may be a read error. The chain recombines TRBV7-2 with TRBJ2-1; possibly TRBD1 for D (6 bases). The V gene's germline CDR1 is SGHTA and CDR2 FQGNSA. The CDR3 spans 17 residues. CDR3 nucleotides: TGTGCCAGCAGATTAGGGGGTAGGGGCACAACAAGGAATGAGCAGTTCTTC. Residues: CASRLGGRGTTRNEQFF.

The chain joins TRBV19 to TRBJ1-1; 9 nucleotides match TRBD1. The CDR3 runs to 13 residues. CDR1 is LNHDA, CDR2 SQIVND, per germline (reference sequence). V lost 5 bases and J lost 6; bases outside the gene matches: 4. The CDR3 spells CASSGQGTAEAFF. In DNA, the CDR3 is TGTGCCAGTAGTGGACAGGGGACGGCTGAAGCTTTCTTT.

This clone was seen a single time. The V gene is TRBV6-5, the J gene TRBJ2-2; D possibly corresponds to TRBD1 (5 bases). CDR3 size: 14 residues. Germline-derived CDR1 and CDR2 are MNHEY and SVGAGI. Trimming left V 2 bases short and J 6 bases short, with 10 bases between. The chain's CDR3 is CASSYKGAPGELFF. The CDR3 DNA follows: TGTGCCAGCAGTTACAAAGGGGCCCCCGGGGAGCTGTTTTTT.

In nucleotides, the CDR3 is TGCGCCAGCAGCTTCGCTACCAGGGGACAGGGAAGCTATGGCTACACCTTC. Protein product: CASSFATRGQGSYGYTF. The gene calls are TRBV5-1 and TRBJ1-2, with 9 nucleotides matching TRBD1. The V and J ends lost 2 bases and 4 bases, in that order; junction bases with no gene match: 12. In germline, CDR1 is SGHRS, CDR2 YFSETQ. The CDR3 sequence is 17 residues long.

The rearrangement links TRBV12-5 to TRBJ2-4; TRBD2 matches at 7 bases. The CDR3 has 14 residues. CDR1 is LGHNT, CDR2 FRNRAP, per germline. V gave up 3 bases and J gave up 11 bases; unmatched junction bases: 10. The CDR3 coding sequence is TGTGCTAGTGGTTTTAGTAGCGGGTCCTCGGTTCAGTACTTC. It encodes CASGFSSGSSVQYF.

CDR3 sequence: CASSFLAGRSTNYEQYF. CDR3 nucleotides: TGTGCCAGCAGTTTCCTAGCGGGGAGATCTACAAACTACGAGCAGTACTTC. The chain joins TRBV28 to TRBJ2-7, with 9 bases identical to TRBD2. The germline gives CDR1 MDHEN, CDR2 SYDVKM. With V trimmed by 3 bases and J by 3 bases, 12 bases remained unmatched. The CDR3 sequence is 17 residues long.

The V call is TRBV28, the J call TRBJ1-1, with unresolved D. This CDR3 has 15 residues. Trimming stripped 6 bases from V and 4 bases from J, with 18 bases between. Germline-derived CDR1 and CDR2 are MDHEN and SYDVKM. CDR3: CASSPPGYKFTEAFF. The CDR3 nucleotides read TGTGCCAGCAGCCCACCCGGGTACAAGTTCACTGAAGCTTTCTTT.

This chain joins TRBV27 and TRBJ2-5; tentatively, D is TRBD2 (7 bases). Deletions cut 0 bases from V and 7 bases from J, with 15 bases between. The CDR3 length is 15 residues. CDR1 is MNHEY and CDR2 is SMNVEV in the germline V gene (reference sequence). The CDR3 sequence: CASSLSAGAAGTQYF. Written as DNA, the CDR3 is TGTGCCAGCAGTTTATCTGCGGGGGCGGCAGGGACCCAGTACTTC.

This clone was recorded once. The chain carries TRBV28 and TRBJ1-4, with TRBD1 matching 8 bases. J gave up 6 bases and V 2 bases, and 2 bases lay outside the gene matches. This CDR3 has 14 residues. The germline gives CDR1 MDHEN, CDR2 SYDVKM. CDR3 residues: CASSLNRGYEKLFF. DNA of the CDR3: TGTGCCAGCAGTTTAAACAGGGGGTATGAAAAACTGTTTTTT. Drawing the rest from reference TRBV28 and TRBJ1-4, the complete variable domain is DVKVTQSSRYLVKRTGEKVFLECVQDMDHENMFWYRQDPGLGLRLIYFSYDVKMKEKGDIPEGYSVSREKKERFSLILESASTNQTSMYLCASSLNRGYEKLFFGSGTQLSVL.

Only a few counts were recorded for this clone. J is TRBJ2-1 and V is TRBV5-1; 15 bases are a match to TRBD2. This CDR3 has 14 amino acids. Germline V lookup: CDR1 SGHRS, CDR2 YFSETQ. The V and J ends lost 7 bases and 7 bases, in that order; junction bases with no gene match: 3. The CDR3 reads CASAGTSGGNEQFF. The CDR3 nucleotides read TGCGCCAGCGCCGGGACTAGCGGGGGGAATGAGCAGTTCTTC.

V gene TRBV28 combines with J gene TRBJ1-6; 7 bases are shared with TRBD1. The CDR3 is 14 residues long. The V and J ends lost 7 bases and 9 bases, in that order; junction bases with no gene match: 9. Per the germline V gene, CDR1 is MDHEN and CDR2 is SYDVKM. CDR3: CASITGTVISPLHF. The CDR3 DNA sequence: TGTGCCAGCATTACCGGGACAGTGATTTCACCCCTCCACTTT.

V and J are TRBV7-6 and TRBJ1-1, with 7 bases aligning to TRBD1. Germline trimming cut 2 bases from V and 3 bases from J; bases unmatched to any gene: 15. The CDR3 loop spans 18 amino acids. Per germline, CDR1 SGHVS and CDR2 FNYEAQ. CDR3 DNA: TGTGCCAGCAGCTTACGATCGATGGGGACAGCGCCTGACACTGAAGCTTTCTTT. This sequence encodes CASSLRSMGTAPDTEAFF.

This chain joins TRBV9 and TRBJ1-2; 8 positions agree with TRBD1. Germline V CDR1 and CDR2: SGDLS, YYNGEE. V dropped 4 bases and J dropped 2; count of bases not matched to a gene: 4. The CDR3 is 14 amino acids. In nucleotides, the CDR3 is TGTGCCAGCAGCCCCCGGACAGGGAACTATGGCTACACCTTC. Encoded protein: CASSPRTGNYGYTF. The variable domain in full, with the rest retrieved from reference TRBV9 and TRBJ1-2, is DSGVTQTPKHLITATGQRVTLRCSPRSGDLSVYWYQQSLDQGLQFLIQYYNGEERAKGNILERFSAQQFPDLHSELNLSSLELGDSALYFCASSPRTGNYGYTFGSGTRLTVV.

The gene calls are TRBV6-5 and TRBJ1-2; TRBD1 aligns across 7 bases. Germline V gene sequence: CDR1 MNHEY, CDR2 SVGAGI. CDR3 length equals 14 residues. V shed 8 bases, J shed 5 bases, and the junction held 11 bases outside the gene matches. The CDR3 region has the DNA TGTGCCAGCCGCCCGTCGGGACAGCTATATGGCTACACCTTC. Residues: CASRPSGQLYGYTF.

The chain links TRBV6-5 to TRBJ1-5; 9 bases map to TRBD1. V was clipped by 6 bases and J by 7 bases; unmatched bases: 10. In germline, CDR1 is MNHEY, CDR2 SVGAGI. The CDR3 has 15 amino acids. The DNA for the CDR3 is TGTGCCAGCAGCATACAGGGGGCTACCACCCAGCCCCAGCATTTT. This codes for CASSIQGATTQPQHF.

V is TRBV24-1 and J is TRBJ2-3; 9 nucleotides line up with TRBD2. Germline CDR1 reads KGHDR; CDR2 reads SFDVKD. Trimming removed 1 base from V and 1 base from J; junction bases left unmatched: 11. This CDR3 region has 19 residues. As DNA, the CDR3 is TGTGCCACCAGTGATTTAAATAGCGGGGGCCTTTGGGGCACAGATACGCAGTATTTT. Translation: CATSDLNSGGLWGTDTQYF.